The TCR beta chain under discussion was sequenced for a study of cytomegalovirus exposure and HLA in healthy donors. On this clone itself: Antigen specificity is unknown.

Use of 60 Vbeta and 13 Jbeta primers characterized the PCR. Assay: immunoSEQ multiplex PCR; the TCRdb copy retains only in-frame clones and omits some. Among tens of thousands of clones listed, 82% were seen once. Despite likely unrecorded immune exposures, the donors were nominally healthy at the time of sampling. The germline CDR1 and CDR2 sequences are SEHNR and FQNEAQ (reference sequence). The V and J ends lost 4 bases and 2 bases, in that order; junction bases with no gene match: 11. The CDR3 is 17 residues long. Study-wide results and caveats: Follow-up analysis later connected one missense variant in DCLRE1C with trimming of TCR beta V- and J-genes.

The TCR originated in a man aged 30 to 45 in good health and CMV-seronegative. J is TRBJ2-3 and V is TRBV7-9; 8 bases line up with TRBD2. Material for sequencing was PBMCs. This chain's CDR3 is CASSSRLGGGSTDTQYF. The DNA for the CDR3 is TGTGCCAGCAGCTCCCGTCTAGGCGGGGGGTCCACAGATACGCAGTATTTT.